The present entry profiles one T cell receptor (beta chain) with its context. Its antigen remains unknown. cDNA libraries for TCR beta contained unique molecular identifiers. TCRdb itself ran the PCR reads through MiXCR, one entry per CDR3 protein. The repertoire holds some 890,000 distinct CDR3 sequences, with around 53% as singletons. The germline V and J ends were trimmed by 0 bases and 15 bases, with 16 bases remaining between them. The length of the CDR3 is 13 residues. Germline CDR1 is SGHRS and CDR2 is YFSETQ. The sample is drawn from a study of post-analysis software for immune sequencing data. General observations from the study: There were five or six TRBV segments more frequent in patients than controls, and TRBV5-6, TRBV5-1 and TRBV20-1 were among them.

The sequence came from a girl aged 5 to 17 with multiple sclerosis. Sample: blood. This chain links TRBV5-1 with TRBJ2-1; possible D gene TRBD2, 5 bases. The CDR3 DNA sequence: TGCGCCAGCAGCTTGGCAAGGACTTGGAGACTGTTCTTC. Its translation is CASSLARTWRLFF.